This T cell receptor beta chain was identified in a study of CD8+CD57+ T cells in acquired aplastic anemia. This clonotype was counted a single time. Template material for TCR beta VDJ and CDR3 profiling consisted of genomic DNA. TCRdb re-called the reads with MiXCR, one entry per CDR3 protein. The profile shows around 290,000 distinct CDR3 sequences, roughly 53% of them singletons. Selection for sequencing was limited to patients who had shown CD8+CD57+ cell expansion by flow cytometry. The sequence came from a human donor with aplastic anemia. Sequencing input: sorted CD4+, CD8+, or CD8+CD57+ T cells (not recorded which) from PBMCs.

The DNA of the CDR3 is TGTGCCAGCTCAAGGGGGGGGGCGAGCAATCAGCCCCAGCATTTT. This translates into CASSRGGASNQPQHF. The chain carries TRBV6-1 and TRBJ1-5, with D maybe TRBD1 (6 bases). Germline assignment: CDR1 MNHNS and CDR2 SASEGT. The V gene lost 8 bases and the J gene lost 1 base, with 15 bases spanning the gap. CDR3 length equals 15 residues.